This TCR beta chain was captured in a study of molecular identifiers for immune sequencing clone quantification. The CDR3 is 16 residues long. Germline values: CDR1 LGHNA, CDR2 YSLEER. V dropped 0 bases and J dropped 4; count of bases not matched to a gene: 8. The authors sorted naive CD8 T cells as CD8+CD4-CCR7+CD45RA+. In regard to this clonotype: Its antigen is still unknown.

Preparation of the bulk TCR libraries relied on previously described methods and listed TCR primers. TCRdb re-analysed the PCR reads in MiXCR, keeping a single row per CDR3 protein. Of around 480,000 distinct CDR3 sequences in the sample, around 23% were seen once. Findings of the study overall: Identical TCR molecules that share a barcode could lead to an underestimation of highly expanded clone sizes. Clones with over 20 RNA copies captured over 97% of effector molecules but under 1% of naive ones.

V and J are TRBV4-3 and TRBJ1-1; 7 bases are shared with TRBD1. This receptor was taken from a human donor in good health. Some libraries in this study had Jurkat cell RNA spiked in. The sample taken for sequencing was naive CD8+ T cells from blood, with Jurkat cell RNA spiked in. The subset was: FACS-sorted CD8+CD4-CCR7+CD45RA+ naive T cells. The CDR3 spells CASSQDTWAGGTEAFF. The CDR3 region has the DNA TGCGCCAGCAGCCAAGATACATGGGCAGGGGGCACTGAAGCTTTCTTT.